Listed here are 17 T cell receptor beta chains from one sample, sequenced in a study of shared clonotypes between healthy human individuals. Measured with immunoSEQ multiplex PCR; TCRdb has only the in-frame clones, and not every one. The sample has nearly 2 million clones; less than 95% are singletons. CD45RO-negative cells were positively selected for CCR7, leaving out terminally differentiated effector memory CD45RA+ cells. Specimen: naive CD8+ T cells sorted from blood. The receptors derive from a man aged 18 to 30 in good health.

The chain combines TRBV5-6 with TRBJ2-4; D may correspond to TRBD1 or TRBD2 (5 bases each). The CDR3 extends over 13 amino acids. The ends were cut back, 4 bases at V and 8 bases at J, with 13 bases in the middle. CDR1 is SGHDT and CDR2 is YYEEEE in the germline V gene. CDR3 in DNA: TGTGCCAGCAGCCTCGGTAGGGGAGACATTCAGTACTTC. It specifies CASSLGRGDIQYF.

V usage is TRBV7-2 and J usage is TRBJ2-7; D ambiguous. Trimming removed 8 bases from V and 4 bases from J, with 12 bases in between. CDR3 length equals 12 residues. Germline V gives CDR1 SGHTA, CDR2 FQGNSA. CDR3 sequence (DNA): TGTGCCAGCGCCCTAGTTTCGTACGAGCAGTACTTC. Residues: CASALVSYEQYF.

V and J are TRBV30 and TRBJ1-4; no definite D call. Trimming took 2 bases from V and 8 from J, leaving 9 bases between them. This CDR3 is 12 amino acids long. CDR1 GTSNPN and CDR2 SVGIG come from the germline V gene (reference sequence). CDR3 region: CAWSLLGEKLFF. For the CDR3, the DNA is TGTGCCTGGAGTTTACTGGGGGAAAAACTGTTTTTT.

The V gene is TRBV4-3, the J gene TRBJ2-6, with 7 bases lining up with TRBD1. This CDR3 has 18 residues. With V trimmed by 0 bases and J by 1 base, 6 bases remained unmatched. Germline-derived CDR1 and CDR2 are LGHNA and YSLEER. As DNA, the CDR3 is TGCGCCAGCAGCCAAGAGCGCTTGACAGGGTCTGGGGCCAACGTCCTGACTTTC. This codes for CASSQERLTGSGANVLTF.

As regards this clone: Other nucleotide sequences in the sample specify the same CDR3. The rearrangement links TRBV5-6 to TRBJ2-1; TRBD2 agrees at 11 bases. Germline assignment: CDR1 SGHDT and CDR2 YYEEEE. The CDR3 spans 15 residues. The junction had 6 bases not matched to a gene; V was cut back by 4 bases and J by 6 bases. The CDR3 is CASSLGLAGGNEQFF. CDR3 coding DNA: TGTGCCAGCAGCCTAGGACTAGCGGGCGGCAATGAGCAGTTCTTC.

This sequence joins TRBV28 and TRBJ1-1; D may be TRBD1 (5 bases). The CDR3 consists of 14 residues. Germline V gene data show CDR1 as MDHEN and CDR2 as SYDVKM. V was clipped by 2 bases and J by 5 bases, with 12 bases between them. CDR3 nucleotides: TGTGCCAGCAGTTTACCTCAGGGATGGACTGAAGCTTTCTTT. Translating gives CASSLPQGWTEAFF.

Concerning this clone itself: Other DNA sequences in this specimen translate into the identical CDR3. CDR3 amino acids: CASSSTGADTQYF. The DNA for the CDR3 is TGCGCCAGCAGCTCGACAGGGGCAGATACGCAGTATTTT. The chain is built from TRBV5-1 and TRBJ2-3, with 8 bases identical to TRBD1. This CDR3 region has 13 residues. Trimming at V came to 3 bases and at J to 4 bases, leaving 1 base not matched to a gene. Germline V gene data show CDR1 as SGHRS and CDR2 as YFSETQ.

Notes on this clone: Other DNA sequences within the sample encode an identical CDR3. This chain uses TRBV2 with TRBJ1-2; 8 bases are shared with TRBD1. V shed 7 bases, J shed 4 bases, and the junction held 5 bases outside the gene matches. The CDR3 runs 13 residues. The V gene's germline CDR1 is SNHLY and CDR2 FYNNEI. CDR3 in DNA: TGTGCCAGCAAGACAGGGGAAGGCTATGGCTACACCTTC. It translates to CASKTGEGYGYTF.

Comments on this clone: This sample includes further DNA sequences coding for the same CDR3. The chain has TRBV6-5 and TRBJ2-7; 8 positions match TRBD1. Trimming at V came to 5 bases and at J to 7 bases, leaving 4 bases not matched to a gene. Germline V gene data show CDR1 as MNHEY and CDR2 as SVGAGI. CDR3 length: 12 residues. The CDR3 region has the DNA TGTGCCAGCAGTCCGACAGGGGTTGAGCAGTACTTC. It encodes CASSPTGVEQYF.

The rearrangement joins TRBV28 to TRBJ2-1; D gene uncertain. V gave up 8 bases and J gave up 10 bases, with 21 bases separating them. CDR1 and CDR2 (germline): MDHEN, SYDVKM. This CDR3 is built from 14 residues. CDR3 region: CASVKGGSPQEQFF. The DNA of the CDR3 is TGTGCCAGCGTCAAAGGCGGATCGCCCCAGGAGCAGTTCTTC. Full variable domain (missing parts from reference TRBV28 and TRBJ2-1): DVKVTQSSRYLVKRTGEKVFLECVQDMDHENMFWYRQDPGLGLRLIYFSYDVKMKEKGDIPEGYSVSREKKERFSLILESASTNQTSMYLCASVKGGSPQEQFFGPGTRLTVL.

The rearrangement uses TRBV6-6 and TRBJ1-1; D gene ambiguous. The ends were cut back, 7 bases at V and 0 bases at J, with 6 bases in the middle. The CDR3 spans 12 residues. The germline V gene encodes CDR1 MNHNY and CDR2 SVGAGI (reference sequence). CDR3 region: CASTLMNTEAFF. As DNA, the CDR3 is TGTGCCAGCACCCTCATGAACACTGAAGCTTTCTTT.

Turning to this clone: Other DNA variants within this sample encode the same CDR3. The V and J genes are TRBV30 and TRBJ1-5; D might be TRBD1 (6 bases). CDR1 and CDR2 from the germline V gene are GTSNPN and SVGIG (reference sequence). CDR3 length: 14 residues. The V gene lost 1 base and the J gene lost 6 bases, with 13 bases spanning the gap. The CDR3 DNA is TGTGCCTGGAGTGCAGGACAAGGGGGTCAGCCCCAGCATTTT. It codes for CAWSAGQGGQPQHF.

The chain links TRBV27 to TRBJ1-5, with a weak D call TRBD1 (5 bases). The germline V and J ends were trimmed by 8 bases and 2 bases, with 10 bases remaining between them. The germline V gene has CDR1 MNHEY and CDR2 SMNVEV (reference sequence). The CDR3 length is 13 residues. CDR3 residues: CASSGYGNQPQHF. The CDR3 DNA reads TGTGCCAGCTCAGGGTACGGCAATCAGCCCCAGCATTTT.

The table lists this clone with a count of one. The rearrangement uses TRBV18 and TRBJ2-7, with 10 positions matching TRBD1. V dropped 0 bases and J dropped 3; count of bases not matched to a gene: 8. CDR1 is KGHSH, CDR2 LQKENI, per germline. This CDR3 has 17 amino acids. The DNA for the CDR3 is TGTGCCAGCTCACCACCGAAAGAGGGACAGGGGAGCTACGAGCAGTACTTC. Translated, it gives CASSPPKEGQGSYEQYF.

The genes are TRBV30 and TRBJ2-2; TRBD2 matches 8 bases. Germline CDR1 and CDR2: GTSNPN and SVGIG (reference sequence). V was clipped by 1 base and J by 7 bases; unmatched bases: 11. This CDR3 spans 16 amino acids. CDR3 protein: CAWSDWSGRNVGELFF. In DNA form, the CDR3 reads TGTGCCTGGAGTGATTGGAGCGGGAGAAACGTCGGGGAGCTGTTTTTT.

The V gene is TRBV9, the J gene TRBJ2-3; TRBD2 might be the D (6 bases). The CDR3 has 16 residues. V was cut by 4 bases and J by 0 bases, with 15 bases left in between. Germline loops: CDR1 SGDLS, CDR2 YYNGEE. This CDR3 is CASSITAGASTDTQYF. In nucleotides, the CDR3 is TGTGCCAGCAGCATAACAGCGGGTGCTAGCACAGATACGCAGTATTTT.

This chain uses TRBV4-3 with TRBJ2-1, with D perhaps matching TRBD2 (6 bases). V lost 3 bases to trimming and J lost 3 bases, with 15 bases between them. The CDR3 is 16 residues long. Germline values: CDR1 LGHNA, CDR2 YSLEER. The CDR3 region is CASSHLYQGLYNEQFF. CDR3 sequence (DNA): TGCGCCAGCAGCCACCTTTATCAGGGACTCTACAATGAGCAGTTCTTC.